This TCR beta chain comes out of a study of T cell changes during pregnancy in multiple sclerosis. The method was immunoSEQ multiplex PCR; TCRdb's version includes in-frame clones alone and lacks a portion of them. The sample yields fewer than 50,000 clones, approximately 94% seen once. Germline V CDR1 and CDR2: MNHEY, SMNVEV (reference sequence). This CDR3 is built from 15 residues. V was clipped by 5 bases and J by 5 bases, with 15 bases between them. This clonotype originated in a female donor with multiple sclerosis, enrolled in a pregnancy study. Sequencing was performed on CD4+ T cells from peripheral blood mononuclear cells, taken in the third trimester of pregnancy. The genes are TRBV27 and TRBJ2-2; D is possibly TRBD2 (5 bases). In nucleotides, the CDR3 is TGTGCCAGCAGTACTAGGCACTTCTTGACCGGGGAGCTGTTTTTT. Its protein product is CASSTRHFLTGELFF.